This TCR beta chain originates from a study of blood T cell repertoires in COVID-19. Study information: The samples span acute and convalescent COVID-19 from the United States, Italy and Spain. The analysed material was cDNA or gDNA that came from T cells, B-cell-depleted T cells, or PBMCs.

In the authors' methods: Counts of nucleated cells, estimated from reference gene primer amplification, were obtained. The method was immunoSEQ multiplex PCR; TCRdb's version includes in-frame clones alone and lacks a portion of them. The V and J calls and clone size are taken from that table; D and trimming were inferred from the DNA. The top ten clones hold 5.9% of a sample with roughly 200,000 clones, just over 85% of them seen once. The ends lost 0 bases at V and 1 base at J; junction bases unmatched: 7. Germline CDR1 SGDLS, CDR2 YYNGEE. The CDR3 runs to 17 residues. This TCR derives from a man older than 75 with acute or convalescent COVID-19. The sequencing sample was made of peripheral blood. This rearrangement joins TRBV9 to TRBJ1-3, with 7 positions matching TRBD1. CDR3 nucleotides: TGTGCCAGCAGCGTAGGGGGGACAGACACGTCTGGAAACACCATATATTTT. Translation gives CASSVGGTDTSGNTIYF.